The T cell receptor beta chain under discussion was sequenced for a study of cytomegalovirus exposure and HLA in healthy donors. Study information: Earlier work reported approximately 100 million unique TCR beta sequences from 170 million or so T cells.

The germline V gene has CDR1 KGHSH and CDR2 LQKENI. The trim removed 2 bases at V and 0 bases at J, leaving 10 bases unmatched. The CDR3 is made up of 19 amino acids. Study-wide findings and caveats: Rarity marked most TCR sequences, yet some public TCRs occurred in many donors.

This clone has just a few counts. What it binds is not known. Vbeta (60) and Jbeta (13) primers were used in the PCR. This table comes from immunoSEQ multiplex PCR, and its TCRdb copy is limited to in-frame clones, with some not included. The data hold approximately 120,000 clones, with around 80% observed a single time. The sequenced sample was PBMCs. The TCR was taken from a woman in her 30s in good health and CMV-seronegative. The gene calls are TRBV18 and TRBJ1-2, with 12 nucleotides matching TRBD1. The CDR3 nucleotides read TGTGCCAGCTCACCAACCGCCGGGACAGGGGGCGCCCCTAACTATGGCTACACCTTC. Amino acids: CASSPTAGTGGAPNYGYTF.